These 3 T cell receptor beta chains were sequenced from one sample in a study of blood T cell repertoires in COVID-19. Assay: immunoSEQ multiplex PCR; the TCRdb copy retains only in-frame clones and omits some. Of fewer than 250,000 clones detected, around four fifths appear once; the ten largest clones hold over 9.5%. The specimen was peripheral blood. Every receptor here comes from an elderly woman with COVID-19, enrolled during active disease.

The chain has TRBV27 and TRBJ1-1; 10 bases fit TRBD1. V shed 6 bases and J 1 base; nucleotides not matched to a gene: 2. Germline V gives CDR1 MNHEY, CDR2 SMNVEV (reference sequence). This CDR3 comprises 14 residues. In DNA form, the CDR3 reads TGTGCCAGCAGGGACAGGGGGGCGAACACTGAAGCTTTCTTT. It translates to CASRDRGANTEAFF.

The chain employs TRBV27 and TRBJ2-7, with 12 bases matching TRBD2. V lost 4 bases, J lost 7 bases, and 11 bases stayed unmatched. There are 16 residues in the CDR3. CDR1 and CDR2 (germline): MNHEY, SMNVEV (reference sequence). Written as DNA, the CDR3 is TGTGCCAGCAGTTCCCCATCTAGCGGGGGGGCAGAAGAGCAGTACTTC. Protein sequence: CASSSPSSGGAEEQYF.

The V and J genes are TRBV5-1 and TRBJ2-2, with 7 nucleotides matching TRBD2. V was clipped by 4 bases and J by 3 bases; unmatched bases: 6. Germline V gene lookup returns CDR1 SGHRS and CDR2 YFSETQ. CDR3 length: 15 amino acids. This chain's CDR3 is CASSAGTTDTGELFF. For the CDR3, the DNA is TGCGCCAGCAGCGCCGGGACTACCGACACCGGGGAGCTGTTTTTT.